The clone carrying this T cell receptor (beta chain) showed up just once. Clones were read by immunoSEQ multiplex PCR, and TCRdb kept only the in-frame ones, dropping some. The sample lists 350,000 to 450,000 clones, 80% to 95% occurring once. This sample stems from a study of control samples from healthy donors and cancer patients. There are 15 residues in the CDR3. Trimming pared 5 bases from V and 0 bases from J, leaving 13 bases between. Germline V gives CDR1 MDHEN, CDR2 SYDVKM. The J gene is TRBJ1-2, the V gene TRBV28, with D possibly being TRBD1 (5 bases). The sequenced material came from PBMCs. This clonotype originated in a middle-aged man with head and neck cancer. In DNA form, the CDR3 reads TGTGCCAGCAGTACCCCGACAGCAGCTAACTATGGCTACACCTTC. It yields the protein CASSTPTAANYGYTF.